This T cell receptor beta chain was observed in a study of shared clonotypes between healthy human individuals. About the study: Per donor, CD8 memory used one plate, CD8 naive used two, CD4 memory used three and CD4 naive used three.

TCRdb's copy holds only in-frame clones and misses some; the assay was immunoSEQ multiplex PCR. The data contain roughly 2.5 million clones, 85% to 95% of them singletons. Between the trimmed V and J ends, which lost 5 bases and 0 bases, there was a span of 8 bases. The CDR3 contains 15 residues. Germline V lookup: CDR1 MNHEY, CDR2 SVGAGI. This receptor was identified in a man younger than 35 in good health. The gene calls are TRBV6-5 and TRBJ2-6; D remains unclear. The sample taken for sequencing was naive CD4+ T cells sorted from blood. Subset defined: CD45RA+ positively selected. The CDR3 DNA reads TGTGCCAGCAGTCGCGTTACCTCTGGGGCCAACGTCCTGACTTTC. This sequence encodes CASSRVTSGANVLTF.